The rows below give T cell receptor beta chains drawn from one sample of a study of metastatic and nonmetastatic thyroid tumors. Using MiXCR, TCRdb reanalyzed the PCR reads. This table has tens of thousands of clones, 15% to 20% appearing once. The sequencing input was blood. These receptors were taken from a male donor with papillary thyroid cancer or a benign thyroid nodule (not recorded which). Some clones in this sample may be carry-over from other donors' samples. Each CDR3 is given with its conserved first and last residue. Fields, in order: J gene, clone size, D gene, V gene, CDR3 protein, CDR3 DNA. A D gene is named only where the DNA matches it firmly. Clone size is given for some rows only: seen once, a few or many times, or a class if the clone is expanded.

TRBJ2-7 | medium-sized | . | TRBV10-1 | CASSDPGTSSYEQYF | TGCGCCAGCAGTGACCCCGGGACAAGCTCCTACGAGCAGTACTTC
TRBJ2-7 | few | . | TRBV6-1 | CTSGRTDTYDQYF | TGTACCAGCGGTAGGACAGATACCTACGATCAGTACTTC
TRBJ2-6 | . | . | TRBV28 | CASSLGGLSGANVLTF | TGTGCCAGCAGTTTGGGGGGACTCTCTGGGGCCAACGTCCTGACTTTC
TRBJ1-5 | . | . | TRBV11-2 | CASSLVGDQPQHF | TGTGCCAGCAGCTTAGTAGGGGATCAGCCCCAGCATTTT
TRBJ2-7 | many | TRBD2 | TRBV5-6 | CASSGAVWEGGSYEQYF | TGTGCCAGCAGCGGGGCAGTTTGGGAGGGAGGGTCCTACGAGCAGTACTTC
TRBJ1-6 | few | TRBD1 | TRBV11-2 | CASSLDPDRGRSPLHF | TGTGCCAGCAGCTTAGACCCCGACAGGGGAAGGTCACCCCTCCACTTT
TRBJ1-2 | . | TRBD1 | TRBV12-3/TRBV12-4 | CASSAGQLNYGYTF | TGTGCCAGCAGTGCGGGACAGCTTAACTATGGCTACACCTTC
TRBJ2-7 | many | . | TRBV11-2 | CASSFMPGPKSSYEQYF | TGTGCCAGCAGCTTCATGCCAGGACCTAAATCATCCTACGAGCAGTACTTC
TRBJ1-1 | many | TRBD1 | TRBV28 | CASRGSRGVTEAFF | TGTGCCAGCAGAGGAAGCAGGGGGGTCACTGAAGCTTTCTTT
TRBJ2-1 | . | . | TRBV27 | CAGRGVGNQQFF | TGTGCCGGCAGGGGGGTGGGGAATCAGCAGTTCTTC
TRBJ2-2 | many | . | TRBV3-1 | CASSQDLPTALTGELFF | TGTGCCAGCAGCCAAGATCTACCCACCGCACTCACCGGGGAGCTGTTTTTT
TRBJ2-1 | medium-sized | TRBD1 | TRBV24-1 | CATSDPDRDHEQFF | TGTGCCACCAGTGACCCGGACAGGGATCATGAGCAGTTCTTC
TRBJ2-7 | few | . | TRBV6-1 | CASRPRGDEQYF | TGTGCCAGCAGGCCCCGGGGAGACGAGCAGTACTTC